Below are 7 T cell receptor beta chains sequenced from a single sample in a study of OX40 agonist ivuxolimab in advanced cancers. TCRdb keeps only in-frame clones here, not all; method: immunoSEQ multiplex PCR. The profile shows about 64,000 clones, more than 80% of them singletons. The input for sequencing was CD4+ or CD8+ T cells sorted from blood, taken in a trial of the OX40 agonist ivuxolimab. Receptors were obtained from an adult with an advanced solid tumor such as melanoma, head and neck, liver or kidney cancer.

The CDR3 is CASSPRPGGGNTIYF. The CDR3 bases are TGCGCCAGCAGCCCGAGGCCGGGGGGCGGAAACACCATATATTTT. V is TRBV5-1 and J is TRBJ1-3, with a possible D match to TRBD1 (6 bases). Trimming stripped 4 bases from V and 4 bases from J, with 15 bases between. The CDR3 loop spans 15 amino acids. The germline CDR1 and CDR2 sequences are SGHRS and YFSETQ.

In this sample, this clone turned up a few times. This CDR3 is CASRLGTGRGQYF. As DNA, the CDR3 is TGTGCCAGCAGGCTTGGGACAGGGAGGGGACAGTACTTC. The chain joins TRBV28 to TRBJ2-7; 9 bases match TRBD1. Germline CDR1 reads MDHEN; CDR2 reads SYDVKM. After removal of 6 bases from V and 10 bases from J, the junction contained 10 bases not matched to a gene. The CDR3 is 13 residues long.

The gene calls are TRBV30 and TRBJ2-5, with 7 bases fitting TRBD1. The germline V gene has CDR1 GTSNPN and CDR2 SVGIG (reference sequence). J was trimmed by 5 bases and V by 3 bases; bases with no gene match: 3. This CDR3 has 12 amino acids. CDR3 loop: CAWRTGMETQYF. Written as DNA, the CDR3 is TGTGCCTGGAGGACAGGGATGGAGACCCAGTACTTC.

The CDR3 DNA reads TGTGCCAGCTCCCCGGGGGTACAAGAGACCCAGTACTTC. Translated, it gives CASSPGVQETQYF. This rearrangement joins TRBV18 to TRBJ2-5; D may be TRBD2 (6 bases). V lost 6 bases and J lost 2, with 10 bases in between. The CDR3 has 13 amino acids. Germline CDR1 is KGHSH and CDR2 is LQKENI.

This chain uses TRBV19 with TRBJ2-1; D is undetermined. The CDR3 covers 14 residues. Per the germline V gene, CDR1 is LNHDA and CDR2 is SQIVND (reference sequence). The V gene lost 4 bases and the J gene lost 5 bases, with 12 bases spanning the gap. CDR3 in DNA: TGTGCCAGTAGTACGCTCCAACAGAACAATGAGCAGTTCTTC. Translating gives CASSTLQQNNEQFF.

This clone was counted only a few times. The chain employs TRBV28 and TRBJ2-7, with D possibly matching TRBD1 (5 bases). Germline V CDR1 and CDR2: MDHEN, SYDVKM. The length of the CDR3 is 12 residues. Trimming shortened V by 8 bases and J by 4 bases, and 12 bases separated the two germline ends. CDR3 in amino acids: CASGQGRYEQYF. The CDR3 DNA is TGTGCCAGCGGGCAGGGAAGATACGAGCAGTACTTC.

The genes are TRBV6-5 and TRBJ2-3, with 12 bases aligning to TRBD2. The CDR3 extends over 13 amino acids. Per the germline V gene, CDR1 is MNHEY and CDR2 is SVGAGI. V lost 6 bases and J lost 5; bases outside the gene matches: 0. The CDR3 nucleotides read TGTGCCAGCAGACTAGCGGGAGGAGATACGCAGTATTTT. It yields the protein CASRLAGGDTQYF.